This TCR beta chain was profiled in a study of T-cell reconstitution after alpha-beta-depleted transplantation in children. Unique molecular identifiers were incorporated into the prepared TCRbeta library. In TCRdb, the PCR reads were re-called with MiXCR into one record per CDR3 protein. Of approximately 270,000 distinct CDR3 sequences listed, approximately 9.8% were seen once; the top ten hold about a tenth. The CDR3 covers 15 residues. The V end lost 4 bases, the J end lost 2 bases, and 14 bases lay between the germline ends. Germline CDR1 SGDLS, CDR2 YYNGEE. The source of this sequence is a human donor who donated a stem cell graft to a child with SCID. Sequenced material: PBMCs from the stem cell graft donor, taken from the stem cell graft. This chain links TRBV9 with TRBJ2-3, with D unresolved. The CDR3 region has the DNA TGTGCCAGCAGCCCCCAAAAAACACACACAGATACGCAGTATTTT. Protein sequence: CASSPQKTHTDTQYF.